The entry below describes one TCR beta chain. Treatment given: 15 to 20 received Ad26.COV2.S at low or high dose, single or two shots; 5 received placebo; per-sample allocation not given. The study sampled participants on day 63 after the first vaccine or placebo injection. Recruitment in Boston yielded a donor of adult age, 18-55 years. Sequencing was performed with immunoSEQ multiplex PCR; in TCRdb, only in-frame clones are kept and a portion is missing. Among around 300,000 clones listed, approximately 90% were seen once. Germline CDR1 reads MDHEN; CDR2 reads SYDVKM. The CDR3 contains 12 residues. V shed 7 bases and J shed 5 bases, with 11 bases lying between them. This sample is part of a study of Ad26.COV2.S vaccination and SARS-CoV-2 variants.

Sequencing used peripheral blood, obtained in a trial of Ad26.COV2.S vaccine versus placebo. The receptor was derived from a person between 18 and 59 years old who received the Ad26.COV2.S COVID-19 vaccine or a placebo. The rearrangement uses TRBV28 and TRBJ1-2; the D is unclear. CDR3 in DNA: TGTGCCAGCAAGGGCGGGCCATATGGCTACACCTTC. It encodes CASKGGPYGYTF.